This T cell receptor (beta chain) stems from a study of OX40 agonist ivuxolimab in advanced cancers. About the research overall: Ivuxolimab was delivered to patients intravenously every 2 weeks at doses spanning 0.01 to 10 mg/kg.

Trimming pared 0 bases from V and 8 bases from J, leaving 15 bases between. Germline V gene lookup returns CDR1 SGDLS and CDR2 YYNGEE. The CDR3 covers 15 residues. Profiled with immunoSEQ multiplex PCR; TCRdb holds only in-frame clones, not every one. The sample has about 58,000 clones, 83% seen once. This TCR was recovered from an adult with an advanced solid tumor such as melanoma, head and neck, liver or kidney cancer. The V gene is TRBV9, the J gene TRBJ2-1; a possible D gene is TRBD2 (6 bases). Sequenced material: CD4+ or CD8+ T cells sorted from blood, taken in a trial of the OX40 agonist ivuxolimab. The CDR3 loop reads CASSVGRTGGDEQFF. Here the CDR3 DNA reads TGTGCCAGCAGCGTAGGAAGGACTGGAGGGGATGAGCAGTTCTTC. Full variable domain (outside the CDR3, taken from reference TRBV9 and TRBJ2-1): DSGVTQTPKHLITATGQRVTLRCSPRSGDLSVYWYQQSLDQGLQFLIQYYNGEERAKGNILERFSAQQFPDLHSELNLSSLELGDSALYFCASSVGRTGGDEQFFGPGTRLTVL.